This T cell receptor beta chain originates from a study of blood T cells in healthy people across ages. The CDR3 totals 14 residues. Trimming took 1 base from V and 5 from J; bases not matched to a gene: 8. Per germline, CDR1 DFQATT and CDR2 SNEGSKA (reference sequence). This clonotype was seen a few times. Combining a sample-barcoded 5' primer with a J-beta primer mix, a second PCR ran for roughly 7 to 11 cycles. TCRdb recomputed calls from the 5' RACE reads with MiXCR, one row per CDR3 protein. The sample holds 1.5 million to 1.8 million distinct CDR3 sequences, 35% to 45% seen once. Sample: blood. The TCR originated in a woman under 30 in good health. The chain has TRBV20-1 and TRBJ2-7; 7 positions agree with TRBD1. The CDR3 is CSARAPDRVDEQYF. The CDR3 nucleotides read TGCAGTGCTAGAGCCCCAGACAGGGTCGACGAGCAGTACTTC.